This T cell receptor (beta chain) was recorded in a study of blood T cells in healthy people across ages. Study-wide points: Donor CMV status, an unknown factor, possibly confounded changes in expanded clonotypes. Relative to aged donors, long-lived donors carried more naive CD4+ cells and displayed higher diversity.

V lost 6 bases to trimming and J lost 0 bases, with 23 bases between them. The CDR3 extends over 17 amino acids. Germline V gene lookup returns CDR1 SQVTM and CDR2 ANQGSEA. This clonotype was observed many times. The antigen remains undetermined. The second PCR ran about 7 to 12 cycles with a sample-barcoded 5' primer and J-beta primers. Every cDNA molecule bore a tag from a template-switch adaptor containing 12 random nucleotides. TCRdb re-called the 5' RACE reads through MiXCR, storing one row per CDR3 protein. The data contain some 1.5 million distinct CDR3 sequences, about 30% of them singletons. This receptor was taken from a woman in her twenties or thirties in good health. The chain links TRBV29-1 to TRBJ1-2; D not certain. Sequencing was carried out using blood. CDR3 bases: TGCAGCGTGCAGAGAGGAGGGTCGGGGAATTCTAACTATGGCTACACCTTC. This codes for CSVQRGGSGNSNYGYTF.